This TCR beta chain was identified in a study of cytomegalovirus exposure and HLA in healthy donors. Germline CDR1 is MDHEN and CDR2 is SYDVKM. The CDR3 covers 13 residues. Amplification used 60 Vbeta primers and 13 Jbeta primers. The method was immunoSEQ multiplex PCR; TCRdb's version includes in-frame clones alone and lacks a portion of them. The profile shows 99,000 or so clones, roughly 78% of them singletons. The chain links TRBV28 to TRBJ2-5; D gene uncertain. The J call may be mistaken, given a closer DNA end match to TRBJ2-7. The sample was PBMCs. This receptor was obtained from a woman aged 40 to 55 in good health and CMV-seronegative. Written as DNA, the CDR3 is TGTGCCAGCAGTTTACTAATCCCCTACGAGCAGTACTTC. Translation gives CASSLLIPYEQYF.